These T cell receptor beta chains were read from a single sample in a study of T-cell reconstitution after alpha-beta-depleted transplantation in children. In TCRdb, the PCR reads were re-called with MiXCR into one record per CDR3 protein. The sample records approximately 250,000 distinct CDR3 sequences, 9.7% being singletons. The specimen was PBMCs from the stem cell graft donor, collected from the stem cell graft. The receptors derive from a human donor who donated a stem cell graft to a child with SCID. The CDR3 runs from the conserved cysteine through the conserved F or W. Fields, in order: J gene, D gene, V gene, clone size, CDR3 DNA, CDR3 protein. The D gene is left open where the match is weak. A row's size may be missing; if present it is once, few, many or a size class.

TRBJ2-3	.	TRBV12-3/TRBV12-4	many	TGTGCCAGCAGTGGGGATACAGATACGCAGTATTTT	CASSGDTDTQYF
TRBJ2-7	.	TRBV7-6	.	TGTGCCAGCAGCTTAGACAGTACCGAGCAGTACTTC	CASSLDSTEQYF
TRBJ1-1	.	TRBV5-1	many	TGCGCCAGCAGCCTCGGGGGGCTCGCTGTAGCTTTCTTT	CASSLGGLAVAFF
TRBJ1-2	.	TRBV30	many	TGTGCCTGGAGTGGGCGGATAGAGCGGGGCTACACCTTC	CAWSGRIERGYTF
TRBJ2-5	TRBD1	TRBV12-3/TRBV12-4	many	TGTGCCAGCAGTAAATATACAGGGGGCGAAGAGACCCAGTACTTC	CASSKYTGGEETQYF
TRBJ2-5	.	TRBV20-1	many	TGCAGTGCTGACGACAGGAGGAGGCAAGAGACCCAGTACTTC	CSADDRRRQETQYF
TRBJ2-7	.	TRBV5-1	many	TGCGCCAGCAGCCCCTCCGCCGCCTACGAGCAGTACTTC	CASSPSAAYEQYF
TRBJ2-5	.	TRBV5-1	many	TGCGCCAGCAGCTTGGAAAAAATTAGGGAGACCCAGTACTTC	CASSLEKIRETQYF
TRBJ1-1	.	TRBV20-1	many	TGCAGTGCTAGTAGAAGGACAGCCTACGATGAAGCTTTCTTT	CSASRRTAYDEAFF
TRBJ2-1	TRBD2	TRBV12-3/TRBV12-4	many	TGTGCCAGCAGTTGGACTAGCGGGGGATACAATGAGCAGTTCTTC	CASSWTSGGYNEQFF
TRBJ2-7	.	TRBV29-1	many	TGCAGCGTCGCTCAATCCATGACCCTCTCCTACGAGCAGTACTTC	CSVAQSMTLSYEQYF
TRBJ2-7	.	TRBV3-1	.	TGTGCCAGCAGCCGAGGGGCCTCCTACGAGCAGTACTTC	CASSRGASYEQYF
TRBJ1-1	.	TRBV28	many	TGTGCCAGCAGTTTGCCTGCGACCGGGAACACTGAAGCTTTCTTT	CASSLPATGNTEAFF
TRBJ2-5	.	TRBV7-2	many	TGTGCCAGCAGCGTAGTAAGAGAGACCCAGTACTTC	CASSVVRETQYF
TRBJ2-5	.	TRBV5-1	many	TGCGCCAGCAGCTTTGGAGGGCTCCAAGAGACCCAGTACTTC	CASSFGGLQETQYF
TRBJ2-1	.	TRBV6-2/TRBV6-3	many	TGTGCCAGCAGTTTTGCAGGGTCCACATCCTACAATGAGCAGTTCTTC	CASSFAGSTSYNEQFF
TRBJ2-1	TRBD2	TRBV19	many	TGTGCCAGTAGCCCAACCTCCGGGACTAGCTCGCGTCGCGAGCAGTTCTTC	CASSPTSGTSSRREQFF
TRBJ2-1	TRBD1	TRBV3-1	.	TGTGCCAGCAGCCCACACCGGGACAGGGGGCGCGTTTACAATGAGCAGTTCTTC	CASSPHRDRGRVYNEQFF
TRBJ2-7	.	TRBV5-8	many	TGTGCCAGCAGCCACCCCAGGGCTTTCTACGAGCAGTACTTC	CASSHPRAFYEQYF
TRBJ2-7	.	TRBV5-1	many	TGCGCCAGCACAGGGGAAGCCGACGAGCAGTACTTC	CASTGEADEQYF
TRBJ1-1	.	TRBV6-1	.	TGTGCCAGCCCTGGACAGAGGAACACTGAAGCTTTCTTT	CASPGQRNTEAFF
TRBJ2-7	.	TRBV20-1	many	TGCAGTGCTTACAGCTCCTACGAGCAGTACTTC	CSAYSSYEQYF